The 14 T cell receptor beta chains reported below all come from one sample, sequenced in a study of regulatory and conventional T cells in breast cancer. TCRdb re-called the PCR reads with MiXCR, one entry per CDR3 protein. Of some 16,000 distinct CDR3 sequences listed, around 30% are singletons. Sequenced: conventional T cells from blood. All receptors derive from a female donor in good health.

By sample share, this clonotype is medium-sized. The chain has TRBV3-1 and TRBJ2-7; D gene unclear. Trimming left V 2 bases short and J 4 bases short, with 3 bases between. The CDR3 covers 11 residues. Per the germline V gene, CDR1 is LGHDT and CDR2 is YNNKEL (reference sequence). The CDR3 region is CASSQLYEQYF. CDR3 sequence (DNA): TGTGCCAGCAGCCAATTATACGAGCAGTACTTC.

By share, this clonotype counts as medium-sized (0.01 to 0.1%). This chain links TRBV6-5 with TRBJ1-2, with 9 bases matching TRBD1. The CDR3 has 14 residues. Trimming at V came to 4 bases and at J to 4 bases, leaving 4 bases not matched to a gene. Germline CDR1 is MNHEY and CDR2 is SVGAGI. The CDR3 region is CASSSGTGFYGYTF. The CDR3 DNA reads TGTGCCAGCAGTTCCGGGACAGGGTTCTATGGCTACACCTTC.

This clonotype occurred a few times. This chain connects TRBV7-6 to TRBJ2-1; 13 bases line up with TRBD2. The CDR3 sequence is 15 residues long. The V gene's germline CDR1 is SGHVS and CDR2 FNYEAQ. J was trimmed by 7 bases and V by 1 base; bases with no gene match: 1. The CDR3 reads CASSLGTSGRNEQFF. In nucleotides, the CDR3 is TGTGCCAGCAGCTTAGGGACTAGCGGGAGAAATGAGCAGTTCTTC.

The chain carries TRBV6-2 or TRBV6-3 and TRBJ1-1; 7 bases agree with TRBD1. V lost 4 bases to trimming and J lost 1 base; unmatched junction nucleotides: 0. From germline, CDR1 is MNHEY and CDR2 SVGEGT. CDR3 length equals 13 residues. CDR3 sequence reads: CASSWTGNTEAFF. The CDR3 DNA is TGTGCCAGCAGTTGGACAGGGAACACTGAAGCTTTCTTT.

This clonotype was counted a few times. The chain's CDR3 is CASSLSMGQGAGQPQHF. CDR3 coding DNA: TGTGCCAGCAGTTTATCCATGGGACAGGGGGCGGGTCAGCCCCAGCATTTT. The gene calls are TRBV27 and TRBJ1-5; TRBD1 aligns across 12 bases. The CDR3 has 17 amino acids. From germline, CDR1 is MNHEY and CDR2 SMNVEV (reference sequence). V lost 0 bases, J lost 6 bases, and 6 bases stayed unmatched.

V usage is TRBV28 and J usage is TRBJ1-4; 7 positions agree with TRBD1. This CDR3 is 14 amino acids long. The ends lost 5 bases at V and 0 bases at J; junction bases unmatched: 0. Germline loops: CDR1 MDHEN, CDR2 SYDVKM. CDR3 coding DNA: TGTGCCAGCAGTGACAGGGCAACTAATGAAAAACTGTTTTTT. Translating gives CASSDRATNEKLFF.

The chain uses TRBV6-2 or TRBV6-3 and TRBJ2-1; TRBD1 matches at 9 bases. The V segment lost 9 bases and the J segment 4 bases; nucleotides outside the gene matches: 7. The CDR3 loop spans 14 amino acids. Germline values: CDR1 MNHEY, CDR2 SVGEGT. DNA of the CDR3: TGTGCCAGTAGACCGGGACAGGGATACAATGAGCAGTTCTTC. Residues: CASRPGQGYNEQFF.

In regard to this clonotype: Relative to the germline gene, one junction end is altered; a read error may explain this. This chain uses TRBV28 with TRBJ1-5; D perhaps matches TRBD1 (5 bases). CDR3 size: 15 residues. Per the germline V gene, CDR1 is MDHEN and CDR2 is SYDVKM. The CDR3 DNA reads TGTGCCAGCAGTTTAAGGGGTCTCGGCAATCAGCCCCAGAATTTT. Translated: CASSLRGLGNQPQNF.

Only a few counts were recorded for this clonotype. This rearrangement joins TRBV12-3 or TRBV12-4 to TRBJ1-5; no firm D call. With 3 bases removed from V and 4 bases from J, the gap between germline ends came to 4 bases. This CDR3 has 12 residues. Here the CDR3 DNA reads TGTGCCAGCAGTTTTGCGAATCAGCCCCAGCATTTT. It codes for CASSFANQPQHF.

The chain recombines TRBV5-6 with TRBJ1-1, with TRBD1 identical over 7 bases. The germline CDR1 and CDR2 sequences are SGHDT and YYEEEE. This CDR3 comprises 12 residues. Unmatched junction bases numbered 9, after V lost 4 bases and J lost 12 bases. The CDR3 loop is CASSLGTVLTFF. The CDR3 coding sequence is TGTGCCAGCAGCCTGGGGACAGTCCTAACTTTCTTT.

As regards this clonotype: Sequence at one end of the junction differs from germline and may be a read error. This chain links TRBV11-1 with TRBJ1-2; 7 nucleotides line up with TRBD1. Per the germline V gene, CDR1 is SGHAT and CDR2 is FQDESV (reference sequence). The CDR3 is 13 amino acids. The CDR3 here is CASSLDVQGGRAF. The CDR3 DNA reads TGTGCCAGCAGCCTTGATGTTCAAGGGGGCAGAGCCTTC.

The V gene is TRBV6-6, the J gene TRBJ1-5, with unresolved D. Germline V lookup: CDR1 MNHNY, CDR2 SVGAGI (reference sequence). The CDR3 contains 18 residues. The V end lost 0 bases, the J end lost 2 bases, and 17 bases lay between the germline ends. The CDR3 DNA sequence: TGTGCCAGCAGTTACTCGGTACCTAGGCCTGGAGGCAATCAGCCCCAGCATTTT. Amino acid sequence: CASSYSVPRPGGNQPQHF.

V and J are TRBV12-3 or TRBV12-4 and TRBJ2-5; no clear D gene. The CDR3 is 13 residues long. V was cut by 6 bases and J by 5 bases, with 13 bases left in between. The CDR3 is CASSLGHSETQYF. The CDR3 DNA sequence: TGTGCCAGCAGCTTGGGCCACTCTGAGACCCAGTACTTC.

The chain recombines TRBV20-1 with TRBJ2-7; 7 bases agree with TRBD1. V gave up 0 bases and J gave up 0 bases; unmatched junction bases: 5. The CDR3 consists of 15 residues. Germline V gives CDR1 DFQATT, CDR2 SNEGSKA (reference sequence). The CDR3 bases are TGCAGTGCTAGAGATACAGGGGTGAACTCCTACGAGCAGTACTTC. Protein product: CSARDTGVNSYEQYF.